This TCR beta chain was recovered during a study of shared clonotypes between healthy human individuals. Overall study: There were three CD4 naive, three CD4 memory, two CD8 naive and one CD8 memory plates per donor.

For this clone: The antigen is undetermined.

The assay was run at deep level. Produced via immunoSEQ multiplex PCR; TCRdb's table is partial and in-frame only. Among roughly 2.6 million clones listed, roughly 92% were seen once. Broader study findings: Donor clonotype sharing was expected to depend on sequencing depth.

The CDR3 is made up of 14 amino acids. Germline CDR1 is SGHNT and CDR2 is YYREEE (reference sequence). V lost 3 bases and J lost 4, with 13 bases in between. The sequenced sample was naive CD4+ T cells sorted from blood. Subset specified: CD45RA+ positively selected. This TCR was sampled from a man aged 18 to 30 in good health. This sequence joins TRBV5-4 and TRBJ1-1, with D perhaps TRBD1 (5 bases). CDR3 sequence: CASSSPRGGTEAFF. CDR3 coding DNA: TGTGCCAGCAGCTCACCTCGGGGGGGCACTGAAGCTTTCTTT.